Described below is a single T cell receptor beta chain sequence and its context. Its matching antigen is unknown. Together with a sample-barcoded 5' primer, a J-beta primer mix was included in a second PCR lasting roughly 6 to 12 cycles. All cDNA molecules were each tagged by a template-switch adaptor with 12 random nucleotides. All samples gave at least 2.5 million CDR3-containing paired-end reads. TCRdb reanalysed the 5' RACE reads using MiXCR and keeps one entry per CDR3 protein. The sample has hundreds of thousands of distinct CDR3 sequences, 40% to 55% seen once. The data were taken from a study of blood T cells in healthy people across ages. The overall study: About one barcoded TCR beta cDNA was captured per two T cells.

Study-wide findings and caveats: PBMC samples, being unsorted, prevented any conclusive comparison of naive and antigen-experienced cells.

The V gene lost 3 bases and the J gene lost 7 bases, with 19 bases spanning the gap. The CDR3 loop spans 15 amino acids. Germline V lookup: CDR1 SNHLY, CDR2 FYNNEI. The TCR comes from a man at least 80 years old in good health. Source material: blood. The chain has TRBV2 and TRBJ2-7, with D possibly matching TRBD2 (6 bases). In DNA form, the CDR3 reads TGTGCCAGCAGTGATTACGGAGGGCCAGGAGGTGAGCAGTACTTC. It translates to CASSDYGGPGGEQYF.